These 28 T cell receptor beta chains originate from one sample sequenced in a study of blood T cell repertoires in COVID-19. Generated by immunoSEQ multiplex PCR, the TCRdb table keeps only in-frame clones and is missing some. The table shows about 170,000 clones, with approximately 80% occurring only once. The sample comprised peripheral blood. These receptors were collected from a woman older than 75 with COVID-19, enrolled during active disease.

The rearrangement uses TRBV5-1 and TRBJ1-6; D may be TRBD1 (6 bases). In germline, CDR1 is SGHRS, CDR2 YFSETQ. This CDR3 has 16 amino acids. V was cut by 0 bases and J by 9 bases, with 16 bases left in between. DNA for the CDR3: TGCGCCAGCAGCTTGGTAGGGGGTCGAGGTGGTTCACCCCTCCACTTT. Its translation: CASSLVGGRGGSPLHF.

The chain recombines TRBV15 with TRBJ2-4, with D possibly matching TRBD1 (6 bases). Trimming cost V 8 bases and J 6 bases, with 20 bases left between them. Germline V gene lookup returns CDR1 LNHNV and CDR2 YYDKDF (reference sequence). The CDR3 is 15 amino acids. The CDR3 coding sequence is TGTGCCACCGCGGCGGGTCCGGGACACCTAAACATTCAGTACTTC. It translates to CATAAGPGHLNIQYF.

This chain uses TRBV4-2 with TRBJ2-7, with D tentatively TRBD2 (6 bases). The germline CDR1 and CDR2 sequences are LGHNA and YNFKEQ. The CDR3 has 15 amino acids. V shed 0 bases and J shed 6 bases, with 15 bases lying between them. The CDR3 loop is CASSQEGWGEGEQYF. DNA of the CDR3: TGTGCCAGCAGCCAAGAGGGATGGGGGGAAGGCGAGCAGTACTTC.

In nucleotides, the CDR3 is TGTGCCAGCAGGGGGAGCGGGGCAGAGACCCAGTACTTC. This encodes CASRGSGAETQYF. This chain uses TRBV7-9 with TRBJ2-5; 7 nucleotides align to TRBD2. V dropped 6 bases and J dropped 4; count of bases not matched to a gene: 5. CDR3 length: 13 residues. In germline, CDR1 is SEHNR, CDR2 FQNEAQ (reference sequence).

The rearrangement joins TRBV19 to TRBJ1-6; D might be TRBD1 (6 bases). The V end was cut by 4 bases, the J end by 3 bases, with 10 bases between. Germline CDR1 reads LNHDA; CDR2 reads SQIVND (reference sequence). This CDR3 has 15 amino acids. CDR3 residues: CASSTQGHYNSPLHF. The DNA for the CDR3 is TGTGCCAGTAGTACACAGGGCCACTATAATTCACCCCTCCACTTT.

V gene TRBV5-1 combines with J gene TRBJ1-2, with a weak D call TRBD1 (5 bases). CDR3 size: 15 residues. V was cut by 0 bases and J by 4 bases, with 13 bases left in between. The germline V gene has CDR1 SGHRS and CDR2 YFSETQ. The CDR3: CASSLEAGFVYGYTF. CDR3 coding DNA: TGCGCCAGCAGCTTGGAAGCAGGGTTTGTCTATGGCTACACCTTC.

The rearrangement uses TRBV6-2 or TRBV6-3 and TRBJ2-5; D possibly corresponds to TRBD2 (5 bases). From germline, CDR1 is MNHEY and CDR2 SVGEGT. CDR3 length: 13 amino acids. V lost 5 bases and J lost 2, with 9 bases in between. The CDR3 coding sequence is TGTGCCAGCAGTACCCCGGGACAAGAGACCCAGTACTTC. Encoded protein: CASSTPGQETQYF.

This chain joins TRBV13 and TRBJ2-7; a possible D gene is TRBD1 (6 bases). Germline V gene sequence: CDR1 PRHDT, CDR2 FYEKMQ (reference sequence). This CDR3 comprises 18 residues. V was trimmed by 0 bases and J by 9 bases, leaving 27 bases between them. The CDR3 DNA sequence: TGTGCCAGCAGCTTAGGCCTTATCACACAGGGATCCCGCCGTAGGCAGTACTTC. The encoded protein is CASSLGLITQGSRRRQYF.

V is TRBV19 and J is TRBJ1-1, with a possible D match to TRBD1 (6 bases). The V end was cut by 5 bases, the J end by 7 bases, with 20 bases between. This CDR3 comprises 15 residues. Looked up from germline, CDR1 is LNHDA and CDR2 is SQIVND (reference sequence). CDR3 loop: CASSPPGGLELEAFF. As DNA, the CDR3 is TGTGCCAGTAGTCCTCCCGGGGGGCTAGAGCTTGAAGCTTTCTTT.

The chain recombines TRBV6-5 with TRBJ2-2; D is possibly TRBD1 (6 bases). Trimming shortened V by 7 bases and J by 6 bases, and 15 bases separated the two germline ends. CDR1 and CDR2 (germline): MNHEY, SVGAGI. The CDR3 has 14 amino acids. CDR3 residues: CASIPLRGSGELFF. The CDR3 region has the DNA TGTGCCAGCATCCCCCTCAGGGGATCCGGGGAGCTGTTTTTT.

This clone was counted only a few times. CDR3 nucleotide sequence: TGTGCCAGTAGTATGCCCAGGGGGACAGGCGCTAGTGAAGCTTTCTTT. Amino acids: CASSMPRGTGASEAFF. The chain recombines TRBV19 with TRBJ1-1, with TRBD1 matching 8 bases. Germline V gene data show CDR1 as LNHDA and CDR2 as SQIVND (reference sequence). The CDR3 has 16 residues. The ends lost 3 bases at V and 7 bases at J; junction bases unmatched: 13.

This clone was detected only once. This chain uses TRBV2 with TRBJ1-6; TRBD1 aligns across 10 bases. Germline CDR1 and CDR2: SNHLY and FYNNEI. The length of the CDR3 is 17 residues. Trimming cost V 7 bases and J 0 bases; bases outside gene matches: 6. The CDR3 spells CASMDRGTNSYNSPLHF. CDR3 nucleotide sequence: TGTGCCAGCATGGACAGGGGGACAAACTCCTATAATTCACCCCTCCACTTT.

The CDR3 reads CASSLTGGLQAFF. The DNA of the CDR3 is TGTGCCAGCAGCTTGACGGGGGGGCTGCAAGCTTTCTTT. The V gene is TRBV28, the J gene TRBJ1-1, with D maybe TRBD1 (6 bases). This CDR3 spans 13 amino acids. Per the germline V gene, CDR1 is MDHEN and CDR2 is SYDVKM. Trimming removed 6 bases at V and 9 bases at J, with 17 bases between.

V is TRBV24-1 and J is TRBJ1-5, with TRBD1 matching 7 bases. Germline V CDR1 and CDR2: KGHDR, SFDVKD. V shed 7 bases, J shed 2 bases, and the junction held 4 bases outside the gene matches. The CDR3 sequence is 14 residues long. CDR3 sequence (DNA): TGTGCCACCAGCAATGACAGGGGCAATCAGCCCCAGCATTTT. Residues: CATSNDRGNQPQHF.

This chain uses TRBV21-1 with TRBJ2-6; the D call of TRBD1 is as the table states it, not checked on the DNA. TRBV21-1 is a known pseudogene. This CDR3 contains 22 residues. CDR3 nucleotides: TGTGCCAGCAGCAACCTAGAAGAACTTAAGACAGGGGATCGCTCTGGGGCCAACGTCCTGACTTTC. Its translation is CASSNLEELKTGDRSGANVLTF.

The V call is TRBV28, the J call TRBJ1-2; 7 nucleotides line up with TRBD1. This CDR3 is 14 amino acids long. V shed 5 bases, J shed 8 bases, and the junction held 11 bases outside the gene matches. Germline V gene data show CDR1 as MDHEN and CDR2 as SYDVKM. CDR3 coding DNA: TGTGCCAGCAGTCGAGGGACGGACAGGCGGGGCTACACCTTC. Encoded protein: CASSRGTDRRGYTF.

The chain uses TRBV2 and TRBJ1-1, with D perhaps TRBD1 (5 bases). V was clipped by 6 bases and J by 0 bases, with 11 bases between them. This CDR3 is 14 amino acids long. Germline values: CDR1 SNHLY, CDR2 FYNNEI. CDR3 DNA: TGTGCCAGCAGCATCAGGGTCATGAACACTGAAGCTTTCTTT. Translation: CASSIRVMNTEAFF.

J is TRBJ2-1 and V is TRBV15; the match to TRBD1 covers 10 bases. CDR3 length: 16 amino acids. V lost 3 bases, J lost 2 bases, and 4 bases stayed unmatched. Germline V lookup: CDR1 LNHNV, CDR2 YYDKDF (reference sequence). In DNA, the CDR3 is TGTGCCACCAGCAGGACAGGGGGCTTCACCTACAATGAGCAGTTCTTC. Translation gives CATSRTGGFTYNEQFF. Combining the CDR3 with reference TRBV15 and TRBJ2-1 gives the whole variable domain DAMVIQNPRYQVTQFGKPVTLSCSQTLNHNVMYWYQQKSSQAPKLLFHYYDKDFNNEADTPDNFQSRRPNTSFCFLDIRSPGLGDTAMYLCATSRTGGFTYNEQFFGPGTRLTVL.

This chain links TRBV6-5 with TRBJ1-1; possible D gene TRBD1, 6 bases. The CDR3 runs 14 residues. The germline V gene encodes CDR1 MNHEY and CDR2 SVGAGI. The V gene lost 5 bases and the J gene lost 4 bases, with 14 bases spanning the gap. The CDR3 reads CASSPAGGATEAFF. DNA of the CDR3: TGTGCCAGCAGTCCCGCTGGGGGGGCCACTGAAGCTTTCTTT.

The CDR3 sequence is CASSPPGDSYTEAFF. DNA of the CDR3: TGTGCCAGCAGTCCGCCAGGGGACAGCTACACTGAAGCTTTCTTT. The chain is built from TRBV27 and TRBJ1-1; 7 bases map to TRBD1. This CDR3 has 15 amino acids. The germline gives CDR1 MNHEY, CDR2 SMNVEV (reference sequence). V dropped 5 bases and J dropped 3; count of bases not matched to a gene: 9.

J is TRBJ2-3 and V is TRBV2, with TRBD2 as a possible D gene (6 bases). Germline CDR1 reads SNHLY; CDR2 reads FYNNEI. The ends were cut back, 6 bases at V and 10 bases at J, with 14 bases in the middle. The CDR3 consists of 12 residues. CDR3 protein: CASSQEGRSQYF. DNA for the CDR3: TGTGCCAGCAGCCAAGAGGGGAGGTCGCAGTATTTT.

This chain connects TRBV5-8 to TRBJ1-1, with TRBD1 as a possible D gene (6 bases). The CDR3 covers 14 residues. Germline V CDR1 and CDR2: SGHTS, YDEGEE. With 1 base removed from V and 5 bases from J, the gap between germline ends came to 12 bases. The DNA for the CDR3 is TGTGCCAGCAGCTTGAGGGGGAAGGGTACTGAAGCTTTCTTT. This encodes CASSLRGKGTEAFF. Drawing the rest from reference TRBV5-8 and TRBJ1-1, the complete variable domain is EAGVTQSPTHLIKTRGQQATLRCSPISGHTSVYWYQQALGLGLQFLLWYDEGEERNRGNFPPRFSGRQFPNYSSELNVNALELEDSALYLCASSLRGKGTEAFFGQGTRLTVV.

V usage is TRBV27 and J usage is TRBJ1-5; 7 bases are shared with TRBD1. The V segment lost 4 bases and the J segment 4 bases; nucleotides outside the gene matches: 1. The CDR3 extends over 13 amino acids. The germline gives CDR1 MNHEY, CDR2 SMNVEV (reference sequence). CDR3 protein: CASSWGQNQPQHF. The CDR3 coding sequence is TGTGCCAGCAGTTGGGGACAGAATCAGCCCCAGCATTTT.

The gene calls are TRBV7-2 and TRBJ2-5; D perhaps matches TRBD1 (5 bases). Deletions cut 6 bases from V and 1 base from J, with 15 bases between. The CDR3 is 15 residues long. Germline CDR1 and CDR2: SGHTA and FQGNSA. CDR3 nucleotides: TGTGCCAGCAGTATCGGGTGGGGCCCCCAAGAGACCCAGTACTTC. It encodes CASSIGWGPQETQYF.

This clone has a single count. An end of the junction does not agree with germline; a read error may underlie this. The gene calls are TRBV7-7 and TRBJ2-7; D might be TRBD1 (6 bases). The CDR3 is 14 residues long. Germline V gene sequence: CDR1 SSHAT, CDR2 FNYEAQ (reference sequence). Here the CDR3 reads CASSWTVSSYEQYF. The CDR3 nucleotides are TGTGCTAGCAGCTGGACAGTTTCCTCCTACGAGCAGTACTTC.

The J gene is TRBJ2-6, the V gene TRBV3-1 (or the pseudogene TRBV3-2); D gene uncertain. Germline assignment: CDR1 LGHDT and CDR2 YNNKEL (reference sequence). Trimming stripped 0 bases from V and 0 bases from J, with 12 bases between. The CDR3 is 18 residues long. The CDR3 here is CASSQDRPISSGANVLTF. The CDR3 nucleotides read TGTGCCAGCAGCCAAGACAGGCCGATTAGCTCTGGGGCCAACGTCCTGACTTTC.

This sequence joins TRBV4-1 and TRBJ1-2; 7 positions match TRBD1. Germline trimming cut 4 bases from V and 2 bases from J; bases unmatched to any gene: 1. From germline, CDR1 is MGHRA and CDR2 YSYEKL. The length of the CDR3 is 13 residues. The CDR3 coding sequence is TGCGCCAGCAGCCGGGGACAGAACTATGGCTACACCTTC. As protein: CASSRGQNYGYTF.

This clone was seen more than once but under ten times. CDR3 nucleotides: TGTGCCAGCAGCAGATTTAAAGACAGGGACGGCAATCAGCCCCAGCATTTT. It specifies CASSRFKDRDGNQPQHF. The chain recombines TRBV21-1 with TRBJ1-5; the table's D call, TRBD1, was not checked against the DNA. TRBV21-1 is flagged as a pseudogene. The CDR3 length is 17 residues.